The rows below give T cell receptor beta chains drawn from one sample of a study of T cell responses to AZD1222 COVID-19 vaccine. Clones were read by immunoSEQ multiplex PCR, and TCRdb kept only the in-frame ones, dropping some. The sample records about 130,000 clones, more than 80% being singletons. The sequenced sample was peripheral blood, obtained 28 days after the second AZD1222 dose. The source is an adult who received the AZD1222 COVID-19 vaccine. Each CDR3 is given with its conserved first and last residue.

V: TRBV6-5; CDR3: CASSYSSWSGNTIYF
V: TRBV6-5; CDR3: CASSYMGPYSNQPQHF
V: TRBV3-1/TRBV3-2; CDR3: CASSLQARSGLTDTQYF
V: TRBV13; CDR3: CASSQRVEGAQETQYF
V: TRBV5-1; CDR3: CASRVAGGSYEQYF
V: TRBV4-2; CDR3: CASSQGGFGGANNEQFF
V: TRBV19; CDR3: CASSGLDTRTGSLEGYTF
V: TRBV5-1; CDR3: CASSGEMRDSSYEQYF
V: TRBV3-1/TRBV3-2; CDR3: CASSQGTPRALSYGYTF
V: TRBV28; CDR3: CASSYFVWGPGRDEAFF